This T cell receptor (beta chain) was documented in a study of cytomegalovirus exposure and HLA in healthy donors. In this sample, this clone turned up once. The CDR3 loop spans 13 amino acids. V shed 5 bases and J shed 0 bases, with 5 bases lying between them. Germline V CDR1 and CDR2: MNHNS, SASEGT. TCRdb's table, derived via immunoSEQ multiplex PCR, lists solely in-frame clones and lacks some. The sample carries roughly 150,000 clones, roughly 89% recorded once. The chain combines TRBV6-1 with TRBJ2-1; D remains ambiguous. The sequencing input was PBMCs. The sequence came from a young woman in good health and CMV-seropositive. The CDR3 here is CASSSSSYNEQFF. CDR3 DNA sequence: TGTGCCAGCAGTTCGAGCTCCTACAATGAGCAGTTCTTC.